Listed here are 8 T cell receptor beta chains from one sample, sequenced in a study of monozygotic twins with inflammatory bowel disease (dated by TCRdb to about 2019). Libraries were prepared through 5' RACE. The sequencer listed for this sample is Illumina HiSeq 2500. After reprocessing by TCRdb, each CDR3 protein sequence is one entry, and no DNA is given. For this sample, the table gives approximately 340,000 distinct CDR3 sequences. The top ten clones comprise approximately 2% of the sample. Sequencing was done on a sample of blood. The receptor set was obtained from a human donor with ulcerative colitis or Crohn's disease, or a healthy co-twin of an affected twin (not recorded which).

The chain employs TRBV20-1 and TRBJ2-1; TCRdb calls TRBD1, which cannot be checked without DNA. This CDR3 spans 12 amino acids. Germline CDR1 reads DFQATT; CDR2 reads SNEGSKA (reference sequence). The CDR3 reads CSATDSYNEQFF.

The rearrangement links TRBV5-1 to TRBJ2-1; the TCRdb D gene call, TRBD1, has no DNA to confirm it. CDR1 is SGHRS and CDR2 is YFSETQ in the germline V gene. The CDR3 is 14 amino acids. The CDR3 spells CASSSGTLYNEQFF.

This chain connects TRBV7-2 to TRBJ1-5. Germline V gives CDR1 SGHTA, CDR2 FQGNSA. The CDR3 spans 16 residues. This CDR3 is CASSFGYLYSNQPQHF.

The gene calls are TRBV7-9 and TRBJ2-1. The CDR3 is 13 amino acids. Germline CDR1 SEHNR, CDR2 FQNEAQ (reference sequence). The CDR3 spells CASSLELDNEQFF.

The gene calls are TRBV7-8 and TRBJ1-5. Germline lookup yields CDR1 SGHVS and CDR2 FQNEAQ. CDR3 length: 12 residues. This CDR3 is CASSFGYGPQHF.

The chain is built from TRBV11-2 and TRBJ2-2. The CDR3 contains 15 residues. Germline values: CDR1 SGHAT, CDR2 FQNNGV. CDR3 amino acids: CASSLGRYTGGELFF.

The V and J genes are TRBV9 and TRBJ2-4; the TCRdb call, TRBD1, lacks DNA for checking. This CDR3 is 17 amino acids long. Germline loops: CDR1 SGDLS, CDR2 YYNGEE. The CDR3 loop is CASSPPLDRVSQNIQYF.

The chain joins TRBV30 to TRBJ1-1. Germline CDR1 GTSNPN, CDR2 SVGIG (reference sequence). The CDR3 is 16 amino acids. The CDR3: CAWGVGVRASNTEAFF.